Each of the 7 T cell receptor beta chains below was sequenced from the same sample in a study of blood T cell repertoires in COVID-19. Sequencing used immunoSEQ multiplex PCR; TCRdb keeps in-frame clones, though not all of them. The data contain about 270,000 clones, 70% to 90% of them singletons. Sequenced sample: peripheral blood. The source is a woman in her sixties or seventies with acute or convalescent COVID-19.

This rearrangement joins TRBV6-6 to TRBJ1-5; no clear D gene. Germline CDR1 and CDR2: MNHNY and SVGAGI (reference sequence). V was shortened by 7 bases and J by 0 bases, with 10 bases between the two germline ends. This CDR3 spans 14 amino acids. CDR3 DNA: TGTGCCAGCAACGGGGATCGTAGCAATCAGCCCCAGCATTTT. This gives the protein CASNGDRSNQPQHF.

V gene TRBV29-1 combines with J gene TRBJ1-2; D gene unclear. The V end lost 5 bases, the J end lost 5 bases, and 9 bases lay between the germline ends. CDR3 length: 11 residues. In germline, CDR1 is SQVTM, CDR2 ANQGSEA. The CDR3 sequence: CSVTGEYGYTF. CDR3 sequence (DNA): TGCAGCGTTACCGGGGAGTATGGCTACACCTTC.

The chain joins TRBV3-1 (or the pseudogene TRBV3-2) to TRBJ1-2; D is possibly TRBD1 (6 bases). The CDR3 has 18 amino acids. Germline V lookup: CDR1 LGHDT, CDR2 YNNKEL (reference sequence). Trimming took off 4 bases at V and 4 bases at J, with 25 bases between the two ends. CDR3 sequence (DNA): TGTGCCAGCAGCCTAGGGGCCAATACAGGGACCCGAGGCTATGGCTACACCTTC. Residues: CASSLGANTGTRGYGYTF.

This clone was seen a few times. This chain links TRBV12-3 or TRBV12-4 with TRBJ1-1, with D perhaps matching TRBD1 (6 bases). Trimming stripped 6 bases from V and 6 bases from J, with 14 bases between. This CDR3 is 13 amino acids long. CDR3 bases: TGTGCCAGCAGGCAAGGACAGCAGGCTGAAGCTTTCTTT. Translating it yields CASRQGQQAEAFF.

V and J are TRBV5-4 and TRBJ1-1; TRBD1 agrees at 7 bases. The germline V gene encodes CDR1 SGHNT and CDR2 YYREEE (reference sequence). V was clipped by 4 bases and J by 1 base; unmatched bases: 4. This CDR3 is built from 14 residues. The CDR3 DNA reads TGTGCCAGCAGCCCGGGACAGCAGAACACTGAAGCTTTCTTT. Its translation is CASSPGQQNTEAFF.

V and J are TRBV19 and TRBJ1-1; 9 nucleotides line up with TRBD1. Germline trimming cut 3 bases from V and 1 base from J; bases unmatched to any gene: 3. This CDR3 is 15 amino acids long. Germline V gene lookup returns CDR1 LNHDA and CDR2 SQIVND (reference sequence). The CDR3 region is CASSIWDRENTEAFF. The DNA of the CDR3 is TGTGCCAGTAGTATTTGGGACAGGGAGAACACTGAAGCTTTCTTT.

The chain carries TRBV10-3 and TRBJ1-2; D is undetermined. The CDR3 runs 13 residues. V lost 7 bases, J lost 6 bases, and 15 bases lay in between. Per the germline V gene, CDR1 is ENHRY and CDR2 is SYGVKD. This CDR3 is CAIKGERLDGYTF. In DNA, the CDR3 is TGTGCCATCAAGGGAGAGAGGCTCGATGGCTACACCTTC.